These 7 T cell receptor beta chains share one sample of origin, sequenced in a study of T cells in Graves' hyperthyroidism and ophthalmopathy. It was RNA transcripts that yielded the amplified TCR beta CDR3 regions. First-round RT-PCR targeting the TCR CDR3 was performed with the HTBI primer set. Via MiXCR, TCRdb re-called the multiplex PCR reads, giving one row per CDR3 protein. The sample includes 200,000 to 250,000 distinct CDR3 sequences, roughly 15% of them seen just once. The sample comprised blood. These receptors all come from a woman younger than 35 with Graves' ophthalmopathy.

This clonotype was counted many times. This rearrangement joins TRBV29-1 to TRBJ1-2; D gene ambiguous. The CDR3 is 10 residues long. The V gene lost 0 bases and the J gene lost 8 bases, with 4 bases spanning the gap. Germline CDR1 reads SQVTM; CDR2 reads ANQGSEA. CDR3 DNA: TGCAGCGTTGAAGACTTGGGCTACACCTTC. This codes for CSVEDLGYTF.

In its sample, this clonotype was seen many times. This chain uses TRBV27 with TRBJ1-1; 7 bases fit TRBD1. Germline trimming cut 5 bases from V and 4 bases from J; bases unmatched to any gene: 10. The length of the CDR3 is 15 residues. Germline V gene sequence: CDR1 MNHEY, CDR2 SMNVEV (reference sequence). The DNA of the CDR3 is TGTGCCAGCAGTCCCCATCCACAGGGGACCACTGAAGCTTTCTTT. Protein sequence: CASSPHPQGTTEAFF.

The chain combines TRBV9 with TRBJ1-2, with a weak D call TRBD1 (5 bases). Trimming left V 4 bases short and J 4 bases short, with 17 bases between. The CDR3 is 15 residues long. Germline loops: CDR1 SGDLS, CDR2 YYNGEE. The CDR3 loop is CASSPGEGAVYGYTF. The CDR3 bases are TGTGCCAGCAGCCCCGGTGAAGGGGCTGTCTATGGCTACACCTTC.

The V call is TRBV28, the J call TRBJ1-5, with a weak D call TRBD1 (6 bases). Germline CDR1 reads MDHEN; CDR2 reads SYDVKM. The CDR3 is 14 amino acids. V was cut by 7 bases and J by 7 bases, with 17 bases left in between. CDR3 protein: CASKFTGAGQPQHF. For the CDR3, the DNA is TGTGCCAGCAAGTTTACGGGGGCCGGGCAGCCCCAGCATTTT.

The table lists this clonotype with many counts. The chain recombines TRBV20-1 with TRBJ2-7; 9 nucleotides match TRBD2. V shed 3 bases, J shed 2 bases, and the junction held 5 bases outside the gene matches. Germline loops: CDR1 DFQATT, CDR2 SNEGSKA (reference sequence). CDR3 length: 14 residues. DNA for the CDR3: TGCAGTGCTAGCCCAGGCGGGAGGGCCTACGAGCAGTACTTC. This gives the protein CSASPGGRAYEQYF.

This clonotype turned up a few times. Given a much more abundant clone one base away, this may be a read error. The genes are TRBV28 and TRBJ2-5; D not certain. The CDR3 contains 12 residues. V gave up 4 bases and J gave up 11 bases, with 14 bases separating them. Germline-derived CDR1 and CDR2 are MDHEN and SYDVKM. CDR3 amino acids: CASSSIDRPQYF. DNA for the CDR3: TGTGCCAGCAGTTCCATAGATAGACCTCAGTACTTC.

This clonotype was seen at least ten times. This rearrangement joins TRBV7-2 to TRBJ2-5, with 8 bases lining up with TRBD2. Germline loops: CDR1 SGHTA, CDR2 FQGNSA. The CDR3 runs 15 residues. V shed 1 base and J 6 bases; nucleotides not matched to a gene: 7. The CDR3 reads CASSLGLAGAKTQYF. DNA for the CDR3: TGTGCCAGCAGCTTAGGGCTAGCGGGTGCTAAGACCCAGTACTTC.